This TCR beta chain was sequenced in a study of immune evolution from preneoplasia to lung adenocarcinoma. Study-wide findings and caveats: From normal lung to invasive adenocarcinoma, top clone frequencies appeared to decrease.

Concerning this clone: Antigen: not known.

TCRdb keeps only in-frame clones here, not all; method: immunoSEQ multiplex PCR. The table includes some 4,600 clones, roughly 87% detected once. Germline V lookup: CDR1 SNHLY, CDR2 FYNNEI. The CDR3 has 17 amino acids. The V and J ends lost 7 bases and 6 bases, in that order; junction bases with no gene match: 12. V usage is TRBV2 and J usage is TRBJ2-7; TRBD2 matches at 16 bases. The TCR was taken from a person between 50 and 60 years old with lung adenocarcinoma. The sequenced material came from FFPE invasive lung adenocarcinoma tissue. CDR3 amino acids: CASTNPTGLAGGSEQYF. Written as DNA, the CDR3 is TGTGCCAGCACCAACCCCACGGGACTAGCGGGGGGGAGCGAGCAGTACTTC.